Following are 12 T cell receptor beta chains from one sample sequenced in a study of T cell changes during pregnancy in multiple sclerosis. Sequenced by immunoSEQ multiplex PCR; TCRdb stores in-frame clones only, minus some. The sample contains approximately 50,000 clones, roughly 90% of which appear only once. Sequenced here: CD4+ T cells from peripheral blood mononuclear cells, sampled after pregnancy. These TCRs come from a female donor with multiple sclerosis, enrolled in a pregnancy study.

The CDR3 DNA reads TGTGCCAGCAGCCAAGATGGAGCCTCTGGAAACACCATATATTTT. This translates into CASSQDGASGNTIYF. This sequence joins TRBV5-5 and TRBJ1-3; D remains unclear. With 4 bases removed from V and 0 bases from J, the gap between germline ends came to 11 bases. The CDR3 loop spans 15 amino acids. Germline-derived CDR1 and CDR2 are SGHKS and YYEKEE (reference sequence).

The rearrangement uses TRBV7-2 and TRBJ1-4; 7 bases are shared with TRBD1. Trimming at V came to 1 base and at J to 4 bases, leaving 3 bases not matched to a gene. CDR1 and CDR2 (germline): SGHTA, FQGNSA. This CDR3 has 15 residues. The CDR3 here is CASSLVDRVNEKLFF. In DNA, the CDR3 is TGTGCCAGCAGCTTAGTCGACAGGGTTAATGAAAAACTGTTTTTT.

This clone has only one observation. This rearrangement joins TRBV15 to TRBJ2-5, with 13 bases aligning to TRBD2. CDR3 length: 15 residues. With 8 bases clipped from V and 2 bases from J, the junction kept 5 bases outside the gene matches. Germline CDR1 is LNHNV and CDR2 is YYDKDF (reference sequence). CDR3 sequence: CATRGLAGDQETQYF. CDR3 nucleotides: TGTGCCACCCGTGGACTAGCGGGAGATCAAGAGACCCAGTACTTC. The variable domain in full, completed from reference TRBV15 and TRBJ2-5, reads DAMVIQNPRYQVTQFGKPVTLSCSQTLNHNVMYWYQQKSSQAPKLLFHYYDKDFNNEADTPDNFQSRRPNTSFCFLDIRSPGLGDTAMYLCATRGLAGDQETQYFGPGTRLLVL.

This clone was recorded a few times. The CDR3 nucleotides read TGTGCCAGCAGTTCGGGACTAGCGCGCTCGGGGACAGATACGCAGTATTTT. Amino acid sequence: CASSSGLARSGTDTQYF. The chain couples TRBV2 to TRBJ2-3; 10 bases agree with TRBD2. The CDR3 totals 17 residues. Losses at the gene ends were 5 bases for V and 3 bases for J; bases not matched to a gene: 11. Looked up from germline, CDR1 is SNHLY and CDR2 is FYNNEI.

Only a few counts were recorded for this clone. This chain links TRBV2 with TRBJ2-3, with 12 bases identical to TRBD2. This CDR3 has 17 amino acids. Germline CDR1 and CDR2: SNHLY and FYNNEI. J was trimmed by 2 bases and V by 8 bases; bases with no gene match: 11. CDR3 bases: TGTGCCAGCCTGCTAGCGGGAGGGCTAGGGGACACAGATACGCAGTATTTT. As protein: CASLLAGGLGDTDTQYF. The full variable domain, with the rest looked up from reference TRBV2 and TRBJ2-3, is EPEVTQTPSHQVTQMGQEVILRCVPISNHLYFYWYRQILGQKVEFLVSFYNNEISEKSEIFDDQFSVERPDGSNFTLKIRSTKLEDSAMYFCASLLAGGLGDTDTQYFGPGTRLTVL.

The chain has TRBV6-1 and TRBJ2-5, with 10 bases fitting TRBD2. Germline CDR1 is MNHNS and CDR2 is SASEGT. V trimming: 4 bases; J trimming: 1 base; junction bases outside the gene matches: 6. The CDR3 is 16 amino acids. CDR3 DNA: TGTGCCAGCAGTGCGGGACTAGCGAGGATCCAAGAGACCCAGTACTTC. It specifies CASSAGLARIQETQYF.

The V and J genes are TRBV2 and TRBJ1-1, with 8 bases matching TRBD1. Germline CDR1 is SNHLY and CDR2 is FYNNEI. The CDR3 is 15 amino acids. J lost 6 bases, V lost 3 bases, and 9 bases had no gene match. The CDR3 spells CASSDRQGKGSEAFF. DNA for the CDR3: TGTGCCAGCAGTGACCGACAGGGGAAAGGTTCTGAAGCTTTCTTT.

The CDR3 DNA sequence: TGTGCCAGCAGCCCGGGACTAGCGGAAGAGACCCAGTACTTC. Protein product: CASSPGLAEETQYF. V is TRBV5-4 and J is TRBJ2-5; 11 positions match TRBD2. This CDR3 is 14 amino acids long. Germline loops: CDR1 SGHNT, CDR2 YYREEE (reference sequence). V shed 4 bases, J shed 3 bases, and the junction held 2 bases outside the gene matches.

The chain combines TRBV19 with TRBJ2-3; 14 bases line up with TRBD2. From germline, CDR1 is LNHDA and CDR2 SQIVND (reference sequence). J lost 6 bases, V lost 0 bases, and 26 bases had no gene match. The CDR3 runs to 24 residues. The CDR3 here is CASSIDLMGTGTSGRHSMSDTQYF. In DNA, the CDR3 is TGTGCCAGTAGTATAGATCTTATGGGGACCGGGACTAGCGGGAGACATTCAATGTCGGATACGCAGTATTTT.

The V call is TRBV7-3, the J call TRBJ2-2; 10 positions agree with TRBD2. V shed 1 base, J shed 4 bases, and the junction held 9 bases outside the gene matches. Germline V CDR1 and CDR2: SGHTA, FQGTGA. The CDR3 has 18 amino acids. The DNA for the CDR3 is TGTGCCAGCAGCTTAAAACCTTTAGCGGGAGGAAGCACCGGGGAGCTGTTTTTT. Protein sequence: CASSLKPLAGGSTGELFF.

The chain recombines TRBV9 with TRBJ2-6; D is perhaps TRBD1 (6 bases). Germline loops: CDR1 SGDLS, CDR2 YYNGEE. V shed 4 bases and J shed 7 bases, with 12 bases lying between them. The CDR3 has 14 amino acids. CDR3 sequence: CASSPLRGANVLTF. Written as DNA, the CDR3 is TGTGCCAGCAGCCCCCTCAGGGGAGCCAACGTCCTGACTTTC.

This clone was detected once. J is TRBJ1-4 and V is TRBV2; TRBD1 aligns across 8 bases. This CDR3 is built from 15 residues. The ends lost 6 bases at V and 4 bases at J; junction bases unmatched: 7. The germline V gene has CDR1 SNHLY and CDR2 FYNNEI. In DNA, the CDR3 is TGTGCCAGCAGCAGACAGGGGTACATTAATGAAAAACTGTTTTTT. This gives the protein CASSRQGYINEKLFF.